The next 16 T cell receptor beta chains were all read from a single sample in a study of T-cell reconstitution after alpha-beta-depleted transplantation in children. Unique molecular identifiers were used to barcode this TCRbeta library. TCRdb re-analysed the PCR reads in MiXCR, keeping a single row per CDR3 protein. The sample carries fewer than 350,000 distinct CDR3 sequences, approximately 10% recorded once. The sequencing here drew on peripheral blood, taken 180 days after TCRalphabeta/CD19-depleted stem cell transplant. These receptor sequences come from a male patient aged 2 to 9 who had a stem cell transplant for chronic granulomatous disease, so the T cells may come from the graft donor.

This clonotype occurred many times. This chain links TRBV5-1 with TRBJ1-2, with D perhaps matching TRBD1 (6 bases). The V end was cut by 0 bases, the J end by 8 bases, with 8 bases between. CDR3 size: 12 residues. The germline CDR1 and CDR2 sequences are SGHRS and YFSETQ. The CDR3 sequence is CASSLDREGYTF. The DNA of the CDR3 is TGCGCCAGCAGCTTGGACAGGGAAGGCTACACCTTC.

This clonotype showed up many times. The rearrangement links TRBV4-1 to TRBJ2-1, with 10 positions matching TRBD2. Per the germline V gene, CDR1 is MGHRA and CDR2 is YSYEKL. J lost 1 base, V lost 0 bases, and 9 bases had no gene match. The CDR3 contains 19 residues. The CDR3 loop reads CASSQDRLAGANSYNEQFF. Written as DNA, the CDR3 is TGCGCCAGCAGCCAAGATAGGCTAGCGGGGGCCAATTCCTACAATGAGCAGTTCTTC.

Concerning this clonotype: A much larger clone lies one base from this, so it may be a read error. The chain is built from TRBV7-2 and TRBJ2-7; possible D gene TRBD2, 6 bases. This CDR3 spans 15 amino acids. Germline CDR1 reads SGHTA; CDR2 reads FQGNSA. Trimming shortened V by 6 bases and J by 0 bases, and 15 bases separated the two germline ends. The CDR3 DNA sequence: TGTGCCAGCAGTGTTTCAGACGGGAGCTCCTACGAGCAGTACTTC. Translation gives CASSVSDGSSYEQYF.

This clonotype appeared many times. Here the CDR3 reads CASRLGQGPTYEQYF. The CDR3 DNA reads TGTGCCAGCAGGCTGGGACAGGGGCCCACCTACGAGCAGTACTTC. This chain connects TRBV27 to TRBJ2-7, with 10 nucleotides matching TRBD1. V lost 6 bases to trimming and J lost 2 bases; unmatched junction nucleotides: 7. Per the germline V gene, CDR1 is MNHEY and CDR2 is SMNVEV (reference sequence). CDR3 length: 15 residues.

This clonotype appeared many times. V gene TRBV7-9 combines with J gene TRBJ1-4; possibly TRBD1 for D (6 bases). The CDR3 runs to 17 residues. The V end lost 3 bases, the J end lost 0 bases, and 14 bases lay between the germline ends. Germline-derived CDR1 and CDR2 are SEHNR and FQNEAQ (reference sequence). CDR3: CASSFTRGSATNEKLFF. CDR3 DNA sequence: TGTGCCAGCAGCTTTACGAGGGGGAGTGCAACTAATGAAAAACTGTTTTTT.

The table lists this clonotype with a few counts. The chain couples TRBV19 to TRBJ1-1; D is perhaps TRBD1 (5 bases). V lost 5 bases, J lost 4 bases, and 17 bases lay in between. The germline CDR1 and CDR2 sequences are LNHDA and SQIVND (reference sequence). The CDR3 is 15 amino acids. CDR3 protein: CASSLQGTAATEAFF. The CDR3, as DNA: TGTGCCAGTAGTCTTCAGGGAACAGCAGCCACTGAAGCTTTCTTT. The entire variable domain, with the rest obtained from reference TRBV19 and TRBJ1-1, is as follows: DGGITQSPKYLFRKEGQNVTLSCEQNLNHDAMYWYRQDPGQGLRLIYYSQIVNDFQKGDIAEGYSVSREKKESFPLTVTSAQKNPTAFYLCASSLQGTAATEAFFGQGTRLTVV.

This clonotype was seen a handful of times. CDR3 coding DNA: TGTGCCAGTAGTATTGTAGGACTATTCAATCAGCCCCAGCATTTT. It specifies CASSIVGLFNQPQHF. The rearrangement joins TRBV19 to TRBJ1-5; D is ambiguous. Germline assignment: CDR1 LNHDA and CDR2 SQIVND (reference sequence). V shed 3 bases and J shed 3 bases, with 12 bases lying between them. This CDR3 is built from 15 residues.

At least ten counts were recorded for this clonotype. V usage is TRBV28 and J usage is TRBJ1-1; D gene ambiguous. The ends were cut back, 5 bases at V and 2 bases at J, with 9 bases in the middle. The CDR3 has 13 residues. Germline lookup yields CDR1 MDHEN and CDR2 SYDVKM. The CDR3 sequence is CASSPRYNTEAFF. The CDR3 DNA is TGTGCCAGCAGTCCACGTTATAACACTGAAGCTTTCTTT.

This clonotype showed up many times. The genes are TRBV12-5 and TRBJ1-3; no clear D gene. This CDR3 has 13 amino acids. Trimming took off 4 bases at V and 0 bases at J, with 4 bases between the two ends. The germline gives CDR1 LGHNT, CDR2 FRNRAP. CDR3 loop: CASGWNSGNTIYF. CDR3 sequence (DNA): TGTGCTAGTGGTTGGAACTCTGGAAACACCATATATTTT.

This clonotype appeared many times. V usage is TRBV12-3 or TRBV12-4 and J usage is TRBJ2-2; 12 nucleotides match TRBD2. CDR3 length equals 14 residues. Germline trimming cut 5 bases from V and 7 bases from J; bases unmatched to any gene: 2. The CDR3 DNA follows: TGTGCCAGCAGTCCGGGACTAGCGGGCGGGGAGCTGTTTTTT. It is translated as CASSPGLAGGELFF.

This clonotype was detected ten times or more. The chain carries TRBV15 and TRBJ2-7; the match to TRBD2 covers 9 bases. The CDR3 runs 15 residues. CDR1 and CDR2 (germline): LNHNV, YYDKDF (reference sequence). With 0 bases clipped from V and 6 bases from J, the junction kept 6 bases outside the gene matches. In DNA, the CDR3 is TGTGCCACCAGCAGAGATCCCCTAGCGGGACTCGAGCAGTACTTC. It yields the protein CATSRDPLAGLEQYF.

This clonotype was seen repeatedly, ten times or more. One end of the junction does not line up with germline, which may come from a read error. The rearrangement links TRBV20-1 to TRBJ2-5, with a possible D match to TRBD2 (5 bases). Germline V gene lookup returns CDR1 DFQATT and CDR2 SNEGSKA (reference sequence). This CDR3 is 13 amino acids long. This chain's CDR3 is CSAYGLGQGTQYF. In nucleotides, the CDR3 is TGCAGTGCTTACGGACTGGGCCAAGGGACCCAGTACTTC.

This clonotype was recorded at least ten times. The rearrangement joins TRBV20-1 to TRBJ2-2; D ambiguous. Germline loops: CDR1 DFQATT, CDR2 SNEGSKA (reference sequence). The CDR3 runs to 14 residues. The V gene lost 6 bases and the J gene lost 10 bases, with 21 bases spanning the gap. The CDR3 nucleotides read TGCAGTGCCACCCCTGCGAACGGGCCAGAGGAGCTGTTTTTT. This translates into CSATPANGPEELFF.

Ten or more counts support this clonotype. The chain joins TRBV18 to TRBJ1-1; no clear D. CDR1 and CDR2 from the germline V gene are KGHSH and LQKENI. V shed 2 bases and J shed 0 bases, with 4 bases lying between them. The CDR3 is made up of 13 amino acids. CDR3 protein: CASSPGLNTEAFF. CDR3 in DNA: TGTGCCAGCTCACCAGGGCTGAACACTGAAGCTTTCTTT.

This clonotype was observed many times. The chain carries TRBV6-2 or TRBV6-3 and TRBJ2-7; D could derive from TRBD1 or TRBD2 (5 bases each). The V end lost 0 bases, the J end lost 3 bases, and 33 bases lay between the germline ends. The CDR3 consists of 22 residues. Germline V gives CDR1 MNHEY, CDR2 SVGEGT. CDR3 DNA: TGTGCCAGCAGTTACTCCATCTTGCACTCAGCCAAACCGGGACCGAAACTCTACGAGCAGTACTTC. Protein sequence: CASSYSILHSAKPGPKLYEQYF.

In its sample, this clonotype was seen many times. The rearrangement joins TRBV4-3 to TRBJ2-7, with 9 bases lining up with TRBD1. The CDR3 has 15 amino acids. Germline CDR1 reads LGHNA; CDR2 reads YSLEER. J gave up 2 bases and V 5 bases, and 7 bases lay outside the gene matches. The CDR3 DNA reads as TGCGCCAGCAGCGAGGGACAGGGAGTCGCCTACGAGCAGTACTTC. Translated: CASSEGQGVAYEQYF.